This entry lists 10 T cell receptor beta chains sequenced from one sample in a study of beta chain features in type 1 diabetes. Study results and limitations: A moderate, significant TCRB CDR3 shortening appeared in type 1 diabetes across four CD4+ subsets.

No cognate antigen is known for these TCRs. The investigators reverse transcribed all of the isolated RNA, so they sequenced expressed TCRB transcripts. Only in-frame clones appear in the TCRdb table, and some are missing; sequencing was by immunoSEQ multiplex PCR. The repertoire holds about 340,000 clones, approximately 15% seen once, with roughly 0.015% in the top ten. Sequences were obtained from naive CD4+ T cells from blood. Receptor source: a woman younger than 30 with type 1 diabetes.

This clone was found a few times. The chain couples TRBV2 to TRBJ2-4; a possible D gene is TRBD1 (7 bases). Germline CDR1 is SNHLY and CDR2 is FYNNEI. CDR3 length: 14 residues. Trimming took 2 bases from V and 7 from J, leaving 12 bases between them. The CDR3, as DNA: TGTGCCAGCAGTGAACAGGGGGGATTGAACATTCAGTACTTC. Protein product: CASSEQGGLNIQYF.

This clone showed up many times. The chain has TRBV6-6 and TRBJ2-3; D ambiguous. V dropped 1 base and J dropped 3 bases, with 5 bases sitting between them. This CDR3 spans 13 amino acids. The germline gives CDR1 MNHNY, CDR2 SVGAGI (reference sequence). The CDR3 bases are TGTGCCAGCAGTTACTTCGGTACAGATACGCAGTATTTT. The encoded protein is CASSYFGTDTQYF.

This clone was seen a handful of times. The chain employs TRBV19 and TRBJ1-2; D gene unclear. CDR1 is LNHDA and CDR2 is SQIVND in the germline V gene (reference sequence). This CDR3 comprises 13 residues. V lost 7 bases and J 2 bases, leaving 11 bases between the germline ends. Here the CDR3 reads CASTPGENYGYTF. The CDR3 nucleotides read TGTGCCAGTACCCCCGGGGAAAACTATGGCTACACCTTC.

As DNA, the CDR3 is TGTGCCAGCAGCTACGGGACAGCCGTAAATGAGCAGTTCTTC. Translation: CASSYGTAVNEQFF. This chain connects TRBV14 to TRBJ2-1; 7 bases fit TRBD1. CDR3 length: 14 amino acids. The junction had 8 bases not matched to a gene; V was cut back by 5 bases and J by 7 bases. Per germline, CDR1 SGHDN and CDR2 FVKESK.

This clone has only a few counts. V and J are TRBV18 and TRBJ1-1; tentative D call: TRBD1 (5 bases). The CDR3 length is 15 residues. In germline, CDR1 is KGHSH, CDR2 LQKENI. With 2 bases removed from V and 3 bases from J, the gap between germline ends came to 13 bases. The CDR3 protein is CASSPVQGSDTEAFF. The CDR3 bases are TGTGCCAGCTCACCAGTCCAGGGATCGGACACTGAAGCTTTCTTT. The variable domain in full, completed from reference TRBV18 and TRBJ1-1, reads NAGVMQNPRHLVRRRGQEARLRCSPMKGHSHVYWYRQLPEEGLKFMVYLQKENIIDESGMPKERFSAEFPKEGPSILRIQQVVRGDSAAYFCASSPVQGSDTEAFFGQGTRLTVV.

In its sample, this clone was seen a few times. V gene TRBV6-1 combines with J gene TRBJ1-1; TRBD1 might be the D (5 bases). CDR3 length equals 16 residues. The V gene lost 0 bases and the J gene lost 0 bases, with 11 bases spanning the gap. The V gene's germline CDR1 is MNHNS and CDR2 SASEGT. The CDR3 is CASSEARQGVNTEAFF. In DNA form, the CDR3 reads TGTGCCAGCAGTGAAGCGCGTCAGGGCGTGAACACTGAAGCTTTCTTT.

This clone was counted only a few times. This chain uses TRBV11-2 with TRBJ2-4; 8 bases align to TRBD2. V was clipped by 5 bases and J by 2 bases; unmatched bases: 11. The CDR3 is made up of 17 amino acids. CDR1 is SGHAT, CDR2 FQNNGV, per germline. CDR3 nucleotides: TGTGCCAGCAGCCAATTTCGGGAGGGGCCCTCCAAAAACATTCAGTACTTC. Protein product: CASSQFREGPSKNIQYF.

V usage is TRBV28 and J usage is TRBJ2-5; 7 bases agree with TRBD1. The CDR3 length is 14 residues. CDR1 is MDHEN and CDR2 is SYDVKM in the germline V gene. The V gene end was trimmed by 2 bases and the J gene end by 5 bases; junction bases not matched to a gene: 5. The CDR3, as DNA: TGTGCCAGCAGTTTAGGACAGGCGGTTGAGACCCAGTACTTC. This gives the protein CASSLGQAVETQYF.

The chain links TRBV10-3 to TRBJ2-7, with 13 nucleotides matching TRBD2. Germline trimming cut 2 bases from V and 4 bases from J; bases unmatched to any gene: 5. The CDR3 is 16 residues long. The germline CDR1 and CDR2 sequences are ENHRY and SYGVKD. For the CDR3, the DNA is TGTGCCATCAGTGAGCCGGGACTAGCGGGAAGGTACGAGCAGTACGTC. This sequence encodes CAISEPGLAGRYEQYV.

V is TRBV28 and J is TRBJ2-2; D is possibly TRBD2 (5 bases). From germline, CDR1 is MDHEN and CDR2 SYDVKM. This CDR3 has 14 amino acids. Trimming left V 4 bases short and J 6 bases short, with 12 bases between. CDR3 bases: TGTGCCAGCAGTTATCCGGACGGGGCCGGGGAGCTGTTTTTT. Translating it yields CASSYPDGAGELFF.